These 9 T cell receptor beta chains originate from one sample sequenced in a study of cytomegalovirus exposure and HLA in healthy donors. Clones were read by immunoSEQ multiplex PCR, and TCRdb kept only the in-frame ones, dropping some. This sample has 150,000 to 200,000 clones; 65% to 85% occur once, and the top ten carry 2.5% to 3%. The sequenced sample consisted of PBMCs. The receptors were sampled from a young woman in good health and CMV-seropositive.

The chain links TRBV9 to TRBJ1-5, with unresolved D. The length of the CDR3 is 13 residues. Germline values: CDR1 SGDLS, CDR2 YYNGEE. Trimming took off 0 bases at V and 11 bases at J, with 12 bases between the two ends. CDR3 in amino acids: CASSVGVGSAQHF. CDR3 nucleotides: TGTGCCAGCAGCGTAGGGGTGGGGAGTGCCCAGCATTTT. Looking up the rest from reference TRBV9 and TRBJ1-5 gives the full variable domain: DSGVTQTPKHLITATGQRVTLRCSPRSGDLSVYWYQQSLDQGLQFLIQYYNGEERAKGNILERFSAQQFPDLHSELNLSSLELGDSALYFCASSVGVGSAQHFGDGTRLSIL.

This clone was observed once. CDR3 sequence (DNA): TGTGCCAGCAGTGGGACAGGGAGAAATGGAGCTTTCTTT. Its protein product is CASSGTGRNGAFF. The chain carries TRBV5-4 and TRBJ1-1; 9 bases agree with TRBD1. This CDR3 spans 13 amino acids. V lost 5 bases, J lost 10 bases, and 9 bases stayed unmatched. CDR1 is SGHNT and CDR2 is YYREEE in the germline V gene (reference sequence).

This chain links TRBV11-1 with TRBJ1-1; 8 nucleotides match TRBD1. The germline V gene encodes CDR1 SGHAT and CDR2 FQDESV (reference sequence). The V gene end was trimmed by 5 bases and the J gene end by 1 base; junction bases not matched to a gene: 3. The CDR3 extends over 14 amino acids. CDR3 residues: CASSLGTGNTEAFF. The CDR3 bases are TGTGCCAGCAGCCTAGGGACAGGGAACACTGAAGCTTTCTTT.

The chain joins TRBV11-2 to TRBJ1-2, with 7 bases that match TRBD1. This CDR3 region has 16 residues. Germline V gives CDR1 SGHAT, CDR2 FQNNGV. With V trimmed by 4 bases and J by 0 bases, 8 bases remained unmatched. In DNA form, the CDR3 reads TGTGCCAGCAGCTCAACTACAGGGGCCGCTAACTATGGCTACACCTTC. Residues: CASSSTTGAANYGYTF.

The chain joins TRBV11-3 to TRBJ1-1; 7 nucleotides match TRBD1. Germline V gene data show CDR1 as SGHNT and CDR2 as YENEEA. V shed 5 bases, J shed 14 bases, and the junction held 20 bases outside the gene matches. The CDR3 loop spans 15 amino acids. The CDR3 sequence: CASSPARDSSYVWFF. The CDR3 DNA follows: TGTGCCAGCAGCCCTGCCCGGGACAGCAGTTATGTTTGGTTCTTT.

This chain uses TRBV7-9 with TRBJ1-4; TRBD1 aligns across 10 bases. The V gene end was trimmed by 6 bases and the J gene end by 3 bases; junction bases not matched to a gene: 1. CDR3 length: 14 amino acids. CDR1 SEHNR and CDR2 FQNEAQ come from the germline V gene (reference sequence). The CDR3 DNA sequence: TGTGCCAGCAGTGGGACAGGGGCTAATGAAAAACTGTTTTTT. This encodes CASSGTGANEKLFF.

CDR3 in DNA: TGTGCCAGCAGCGCAGGGGGCGCAGGACAGCCCCAGCATTTT. It codes for CASSAGGAGQPQHF. V usage is TRBV4-2 and J usage is TRBJ1-5, with 8 positions matching TRBD1. The junction had 7 bases not matched to a gene; V was cut back by 5 bases and J by 7 bases. This CDR3 spans 14 amino acids. Germline-derived CDR1 and CDR2 are LGHNA and YNFKEQ.

The chain joins TRBV19 to TRBJ2-7; 9 bases fit TRBD1. This CDR3 contains 15 residues. Germline V CDR1 and CDR2: LNHDA, SQIVND (reference sequence). V shed 4 bases and J 3 bases; nucleotides not matched to a gene: 7. The CDR3 DNA follows: TGTGCCAGTAGTACAGGGGGGACAGGGTTCTACGAGCAGTACTTC. Its translation: CASSTGGTGFYEQYF. The variable domain in full, completed from reference TRBV19 and TRBJ2-7, reads DGGITQSPKYLFRKEGQNVTLSCEQNLNHDAMYWYRQDPGQGLRLIYYSQIVNDFQKGDIAEGYSVSREKKESFPLTVTSAQKNPTAFYLCASSTGGTGFYEQYFGPGTRLTVT.

In its sample, this clone was seen a few times. The chain is built from TRBV29-1 and TRBJ2-3; possible D gene TRBD2, 5 bases. From germline, CDR1 is SQVTM and CDR2 ANQGSEA. The CDR3 covers 14 residues. V was pared by 0 bases and J by 2 bases, with 9 bases between. In DNA form, the CDR3 reads TGCAGCGTTGAAGATCGGGGATTCACAGATACGCAGTATTTT. Translation gives CSVEDRGFTDTQYF.